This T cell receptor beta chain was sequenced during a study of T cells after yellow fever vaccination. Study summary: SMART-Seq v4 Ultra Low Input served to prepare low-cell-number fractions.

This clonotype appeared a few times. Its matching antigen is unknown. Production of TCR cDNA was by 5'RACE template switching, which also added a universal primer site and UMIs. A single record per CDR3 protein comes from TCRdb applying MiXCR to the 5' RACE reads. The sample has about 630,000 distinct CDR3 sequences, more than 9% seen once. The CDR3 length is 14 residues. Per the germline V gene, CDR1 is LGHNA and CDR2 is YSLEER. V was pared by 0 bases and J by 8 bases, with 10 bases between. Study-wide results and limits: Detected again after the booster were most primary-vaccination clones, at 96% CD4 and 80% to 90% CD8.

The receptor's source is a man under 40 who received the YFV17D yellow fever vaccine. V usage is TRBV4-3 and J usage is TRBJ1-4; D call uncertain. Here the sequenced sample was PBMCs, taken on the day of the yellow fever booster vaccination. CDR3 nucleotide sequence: TGCGCCAGCAGCCAAGACTCGGGTGGGGAAAAACTGTTTTTT. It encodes CASSQDSGGEKLFF.